Following are 24 T cell receptor beta chains from one sample sequenced in a study of T cells in Graves' hyperthyroidism and ophthalmopathy. There were TCR beta CDR3 regions amplified from RNA transcripts. The HTBI primer set served for first-round RT-PCR of the TCR CDR3. TCRdb re-called the multiplex PCR reads with MiXCR, one entry per CDR3 protein. This sample yields about 720,000 distinct CDR3 sequences, of which roughly a sixth are seen a single time; 16% belongs to the top ten. Material: blood. The receptor source for this set is a woman aged 45-60 years with Graves' hyperthyroidism that later progressed to Graves' ophthalmopathy.

Many counts were recorded for this clonotype. Written as DNA, the CDR3 is TGCAGTGCGCCCAGGACCGCATCAGTTAGCAATCAGCCCCAGCATTTT. The encoded protein is CSAPRTASVSNQPQHF. The rearrangement links TRBV20-1 to TRBJ1-5, with D hard to call. The V end lost 6 bases, the J end lost 0 bases, and 18 bases lay between the germline ends. The germline CDR1 and CDR2 sequences are DFQATT and SNEGSKA (reference sequence). The CDR3 extends over 16 amino acids.

The chain employs TRBV6-9 and TRBJ2-1; TRBD2 might be the D (5 bases). The germline V gene encodes CDR1 MNHGY and CDR2 SVAAGI. The CDR3 runs 14 residues. V lost 5 bases and J 9 bases, leaving 17 bases between the germline ends. The CDR3 nucleotides read TGTGCCAGCAGTCTCGAGGGCTTGACGAGTGAGCAGTTCTTC. It encodes CASSLEGLTSEQFF.

The CDR3 DNA reads TGTGCCAGCTCACCGTCCTCAGGGGACTATGGCTACACCTTC. This codes for CASSPSSGDYGYTF. The chain recombines TRBV18 with TRBJ1-2; perhaps TRBD1 as D (6 bases). There are 14 residues in the CDR3. Germline CDR1 and CDR2: KGHSH and LQKENI. V gave up 3 bases and J gave up 3 bases, with 11 bases separating them.

This clonotype has at least ten counts. This may be a read error, as it is one base from a much larger clone. The V call is TRBV5-1, the J call TRBJ2-3, with 10 bases identical to TRBD2. In germline, CDR1 is SGHRS, CDR2 YFSETQ. This CDR3 is 16 amino acids long. Trimming cost V 0 bases and J 2 bases; bases outside gene matches: 3. DNA for the CDR3: TGCGCCAGCAGCTTGGATCTAGCGGGGGACACAGATACGCAGTATTTT. Protein: CASSLDLAGDTDTQYF.

At least ten counts were recorded for this clonotype. In nucleotides, the CDR3 is TGTGCCAGCAGTCTGGGGGACAGGGGAGGCCATGAGCAGTTCTTC. Protein sequence: CASSLGDRGGHEQFF. V gene TRBV12-3 or TRBV12-4 combines with J gene TRBJ2-1; 10 nucleotides line up with TRBD1. This CDR3 is built from 15 residues. The V and J ends lost 5 bases and 8 bases, in that order; junction bases with no gene match: 9.

This clonotype appeared many times. The V and J genes are TRBV6-1 and TRBJ2-7; weak D call: TRBD1 (6 bases). CDR3 length equals 15 residues. Germline CDR1 and CDR2: MNHNS and SASEGT. The germline V and J ends were trimmed by 6 bases and 1 base, with 16 bases remaining between them. The CDR3 protein is CASRPTGTLSYEQYF. The CDR3 DNA sequence: TGTGCCAGCAGACCCACCGGGACACTTTCCTACGAGCAGTACTTC.

This clonotype was observed at least ten times. The chain is built from TRBV20-1 and TRBJ2-1, with 13 nucleotides matching TRBD2. The germline V gene encodes CDR1 DFQATT and CDR2 SNEGSKA (reference sequence). Germline trimming cut 5 bases from V and 8 bases from J; bases unmatched to any gene: 6. The CDR3 runs to 14 residues. The DNA for the CDR3 is TGCAGTGCTCGGACTAGCGGGGGATTGGATGAGCAGTTCTTC. Translating gives CSARTSGGLDEQFF.

This clonotype was detected ten times or more. The chain is built from TRBV3-1 and TRBJ1-4; a weak D match, TRBD1 (6 bases). There are 15 residues in the CDR3. Trimming removed 4 bases from V and 5 bases from J, with 14 bases in between. The V gene's germline CDR1 is LGHDT and CDR2 YNNKEL (reference sequence). CDR3: CASSLTGTKNEKLFF. The CDR3, as DNA: TGTGCCAGCAGCCTCACAGGGACGAAGAATGAAAAACTGTTTTTT.

A few counts support this clonotype. The chain joins TRBV19 to TRBJ1-1; TRBD1 agrees at 7 bases. The CDR3 runs to 13 residues. Germline loops: CDR1 LNHDA, CDR2 SQIVND (reference sequence). Losses at the gene ends were 5 bases for V and 6 bases for J; bases not matched to a gene: 6. CDR3 sequence: CASSRDRNAEAFF. In nucleotides, the CDR3 is TGTGCCAGTAGTCGGGACAGAAACGCTGAAGCTTTCTTT.

This clonotype was counted ten times or more. The rearrangement uses TRBV27 and TRBJ1-3, with D maybe TRBD1 (6 bases). The V end lost 5 bases, the J end lost 0 bases, and 11 bases lay between the germline ends. In germline, CDR1 is MNHEY, CDR2 SMNVEV (reference sequence). CDR3 length: 15 amino acids. In DNA form, the CDR3 reads TGTGCCAGCAGTCGGGACACCAACTCTGGAAACACCATATATTTT. The encoded protein is CASSRDTNSGNTIYF.

V gene TRBV3-1 combines with J gene TRBJ1-2, with 7 bases fitting TRBD1. The V segment lost 2 bases and the J segment 8 bases; nucleotides outside the gene matches: 23. The CDR3 covers 19 residues. CDR1 is LGHDT, CDR2 YNNKEL, per germline (reference sequence). CDR3 protein: CASSQSPTDLRGQTWGYTF. DNA for the CDR3: TGTGCCAGCAGCCAAAGTCCCACCGATCTCCGGGGACAGACTTGGGGCTACACCTTC.

The chain couples TRBV27 to TRBJ1-3, with TRBD1 identical over 7 bases. J was trimmed by 0 bases and V by 5 bases; bases with no gene match: 7. CDR1 is MNHEY, CDR2 SMNVEV, per germline (reference sequence). CDR3 size: 16 residues. The chain's CDR3 is CASSRDRRSSGNTIYF. The CDR3 DNA sequence: TGTGCCAGCAGTCGGGACAGACGCAGCTCTGGAAACACCATATATTTT.

This clonotype was recorded at least ten times. The chain is built from TRBV2 and TRBJ2-1, with a weak D call TRBD2 (6 bases). The germline V and J ends were trimmed by 7 bases and 4 bases, with 14 bases remaining between them. The CDR3 contains 14 residues. Germline CDR1 and CDR2: SNHLY and FYNNEI. This CDR3 is CASMERAPYNEQFF. The CDR3 nucleotides read TGTGCCAGCATGGAGCGGGCCCCGTACAATGAGCAGTTCTTC.

This clonotype was detected only a few times. V gene TRBV3-1 combines with J gene TRBJ2-1; TRBD2 agrees at 11 bases. Trimming took 5 bases from V and 6 from J; bases not matched to a gene: 9. Germline CDR1 reads LGHDT; CDR2 reads YNNKEL (reference sequence). The CDR3 length is 16 residues. The CDR3 DNA reads TGTGCCAGCAGCTCCCATTTCGGGACTAGCGGCAATGAGCAGTTCTTC. Translated, it gives CASSSHFGTSGNEQFF.

This clonotype has just a few counts. The chain employs TRBV10-3 and TRBJ2-3; unclear D gene. The CDR3 spans 12 residues. Germline V gives CDR1 ENHRY, CDR2 SYGVKD. V lost 9 bases and J 4 bases, leaving 11 bases between the germline ends. CDR3 region: CAITDISDTQYF. The CDR3 DNA reads as TGTGCCATTACAGACATCTCAGATACGCAGTATTTT.

The genes are TRBV6-1 and TRBJ1-6, with a weak D call TRBD1 (6 bases). The CDR3 is 17 residues long. Germline assignment: CDR1 MNHNS and CDR2 SASEGT. Trimming left V 7 bases short and J 7 bases short, with 23 bases between. CDR3 in DNA: TGTGCCAGCACCTACTTTCCGGGACAAAAGGCCAATTCACCCCTCCACTTT. Translated: CASTYFPGQKANSPLHF.

This rearrangement joins TRBV5-1 to TRBJ1-4; the D gene is possibly TRBD1 (5 bases). V was cut by 1 base and J by 5 bases, with 18 bases left in between. Germline-derived CDR1 and CDR2 are SGHRS and YFSETQ. The CDR3 is 17 amino acids. The CDR3: CASSLSGRRGPNEKLFF. As DNA, the CDR3 is TGCGCCAGCAGCTTGTCGGGACGGCGAGGACCCAATGAAAAACTGTTTTTT.

This rearrangement joins TRBV6-1 to TRBJ1-2; possible D gene TRBD1, 6 bases. From germline, CDR1 is MNHNS and CDR2 SASEGT. Trimming removed 4 bases from V and 5 bases from J, with 14 bases in between. There are 14 residues in the CDR3. CDR3 DNA sequence: TGTGCCAGCAGTGCACAGGGTGTGGGATATGGCTACACCTTC. Translating gives CASSAQGVGYGYTF.

With respect to this clonotype: Possible read error: a much larger clone is one base away. V is TRBV6-2 or TRBV6-3 and J is TRBJ1-1; D gene unclear. Germline V gene lookup returns CDR1 MNHEY and CDR2 SVGEGT. Trimming removed 5 bases from V and 0 bases from J, with 7 bases in between. The length of the CDR3 is 13 residues. The CDR3 bases are TGTGCCAGCAGTGCATCGGTGAACACTGAAGCTTTCTTT. It is translated as CASSASVNTEAFF.

This sequence joins TRBV28 and TRBJ1-1; D gene ambiguous. V lost 7 bases and J 0 bases, leaving 12 bases between the germline ends. This CDR3 contains 14 residues. Germline CDR1 reads MDHEN; CDR2 reads SYDVKM. CDR3 region: CASISSSMNTEAFF. CDR3 DNA sequence: TGTGCCAGCATCTCATCCAGCATGAACACTGAAGCTTTCTTT.

The chain combines TRBV7-6 with TRBJ2-7, with 10 bases that match TRBD1. Germline V lookup: CDR1 SGHVS, CDR2 FNYEAQ. V lost 0 bases and J lost 0; bases outside the gene matches: 5. The CDR3 is 17 amino acids. In DNA form, the CDR3 reads TGTGCCAGCAGCTTAGCGGGACAGGGGACCTCCTCCTACGAGCAGTACTTC. Amino acids: CASSLAGQGTSSYEQYF.

This chain uses TRBV25-1 with TRBJ2-7, with 7 positions matching TRBD1. Trimming took 1 base from V and 2 from J; bases not matched to a gene: 2. The germline gives CDR1 MGHDK, CDR2 SYGVNS. The CDR3 contains 14 residues. CDR3 coding DNA: TGTGCCAGCAGTGAATTTGGACAGGCCTACGAGCAGTACTTC. It yields the protein CASSEFGQAYEQYF.

V gene TRBV9 combines with J gene TRBJ2-3; D gene uncertain. V gave up 3 bases and J gave up 6 bases, with 14 bases separating them. CDR3 size: 14 residues. From germline, CDR1 is SGDLS and CDR2 YYNGEE. CDR3 DNA: TGTGCCAGCAGCGGAAGTAATGGGCCGGATACGCAGTATTTT. Its protein product is CASSGSNGPDTQYF.

This sequence joins TRBV6-1 and TRBJ1-4, with D possibly TRBD1 on 5 matching bases. The CDR3 consists of 16 residues. Germline lookup yields CDR1 MNHNS and CDR2 SASEGT. V gave up 7 bases and J gave up 7 bases, with 22 bases separating them. This chain's CDR3 is CASTRDSASSGEKLFF. The CDR3 DNA sequence: TGTGCCAGCACCAGGGATTCGGCCTCAAGCGGTGAAAAACTGTTTTTT.